These 10 T cell receptor beta chains originate from one sample sequenced in a study of T cell changes during pregnancy in multiple sclerosis. Repertoires were generated with immunoSEQ multiplex PCR, while TCRdb's copy carries only in-frame clones and drops some. The sample lists 79,000 or so clones; about 88% were seen once. The material sequenced was peripheral blood, taken before pregnancy. The receptors come from a female donor with multiple sclerosis, enrolled in a pregnancy study.

The sample holds a few counts of this clone. This same CDR3 is encoded by further DNA sequences in the sample. The gene calls are TRBV30 and TRBJ1-1, with no clear D. Trimming left V 6 bases short and J 0 bases short, with 11 bases between. The CDR3 totals 13 residues. Per the germline V gene, CDR1 is GTSNPN and CDR2 is SVGIG (reference sequence). CDR3 sequence: CACRPLVNTEAFF. The CDR3 DNA reads as TGTGCCTGTCGTCCACTAGTGAACACTGAAGCTTTCTTT. Looking up the rest from reference TRBV30 and TRBJ1-1 gives the full variable domain: SQTIHQWPATLVQPVGSPLSLECTVEGTSNPNLYWYRQAAGRGLQLLFYSVGIGQISSEVPQNLSASRPQDRQFILSSKKLLLSDSGFYLCACRPLVNTEAFFGQGTRLTVV.

This chain links TRBV30 with TRBJ1-3, with D possibly matching TRBD1 (6 bases). CDR1 GTSNPN and CDR2 SVGIG come from the germline V gene (reference sequence). The V and J ends lost 1 base and 0 bases respectively, with 10 bases between them. The CDR3 has 15 amino acids. DNA of the CDR3: TGTGCCTGGAGTGGCACAGGGTTCTCTGGAAACACCATATATTTT. Its protein product is CAWSGTGFSGNTIYF.

This clone was detected a few times. The chain combines TRBV5-6 with TRBJ2-6; possibly TRBD2 for D (6 bases). The germline V and J ends were trimmed by 1 base and 4 bases, with 9 bases remaining between them. The V gene's germline CDR1 is SGHDT and CDR2 YYEEEE. This CDR3 is 15 amino acids long. The CDR3 sequence: CASSLFAGGANVLTF. Written as DNA, the CDR3 is TGTGCCAGCAGCTTGTTTGCGGGGGGGGCCAACGTCCTGACTTTC.

The rearrangement uses TRBV5-1 and TRBJ2-5, with D perhaps TRBD2 (6 bases). Germline values: CDR1 SGHRS, CDR2 YFSETQ. The CDR3 length is 14 residues. The V end was cut by 3 bases, the J end by 2 bases, with 11 bases between. The CDR3 loop is CASSSGVLQETQYF. For the CDR3, the DNA is TGCGCCAGCAGCTCGGGAGTCCTTCAAGAGACCCAGTACTTC. Filled out from reference TRBV5-1 and TRBJ2-5, the complete variable domain reads KAGVTQTPRYLIKTRGQQVTLSCSPISGHRSVSWYQQTPGQGLQFLFEYFSETQRNKGNFPGRFSGRQFSNSRSEMNVSTLELGDSALYLCASSSGVLQETQYFGPGTRLLVL.

The chain employs TRBV15 and TRBJ2-7; maybe TRBD2 (6 bases). This CDR3 is 15 amino acids long. V was pared by 3 bases and J by 7 bases, with 19 bases between. Germline lookup yields CDR1 LNHNV and CDR2 YYDKDF (reference sequence). CDR3 residues: CATSRPGRMEGEQYF. CDR3 in DNA: TGTGCCACCAGCAGGCCGGGACGTATGGAGGGGGAGCAGTACTTC.

This clone was recorded a few times. This rearrangement joins TRBV2 to TRBJ1-2; D not resolved. CDR1 and CDR2 from the germline V gene are SNHLY and FYNNEI. The CDR3 consists of 13 residues. Trimming pared 4 bases from V and 8 bases from J, leaving 14 bases between. This CDR3 is CASSGSPLRGYTF. CDR3 DNA: TGTGCCAGCAGTGGGTCACCACTGCGGGGCTACACCTTC.

The genes are TRBV2 and TRBJ2-2; no clear D gene. From germline, CDR1 is SNHLY and CDR2 FYNNEI. The CDR3 sequence is 13 residues long. Trimming shortened V by 5 bases and J by 2 bases, and 6 bases separated the two germline ends. The CDR3 nucleotides read TGTGCCAGCAGTCAACAAAACACCGGGGAGCTGTTTTTT. Translating it yields CASSQQNTGELFF.

The chain is built from TRBV27 and TRBJ1-2; TRBD1 matches 7 bases. Looked up from germline, CDR1 is MNHEY and CDR2 is SMNVEV (reference sequence). CDR3 length equals 14 residues. The V and J ends lost 2 bases and 4 bases, in that order; junction bases with no gene match: 4. CDR3 sequence reads: CASSLKSGGYGYTF. The DNA for the CDR3 is TGTGCCAGCAGTTTAAAATCAGGGGGCTATGGCTACACCTTC.

The chain employs TRBV7-3 and TRBJ1-2; the match to TRBD1 covers 10 bases. Germline CDR1 reads SGHTA; CDR2 reads FQGTGA. The CDR3 length is 16 residues. The V segment lost 6 bases and the J segment 6 bases; nucleotides outside the gene matches: 13. CDR3 sequence: CASSPTGQGPANGYTF. The CDR3 DNA is TGTGCCAGCAGTCCAACGGGACAGGGGCCTGCGAATGGCTACACCTTC.

The chain employs TRBV19 and TRBJ2-1; TRBD2 agrees at 8 bases. The CDR3 runs 16 residues. Germline values: CDR1 LNHDA, CDR2 SQIVND (reference sequence). The V gene end was trimmed by 7 bases and the J gene end by 7 bases; junction bases not matched to a gene: 15. CDR3 protein: CASTRVSSGRGNEQFF. The CDR3 nucleotides are TGTGCCAGTACCAGGGTATCCAGCGGGAGAGGAAATGAGCAGTTCTTC.